This TCR beta chain originates from a study of T cell responses to AZD1222 COVID-19 vaccine (dated by TCRdb to about 2021). Turning to the overall study: AZD1222 recipients whose second dose came at about 4 weeks and those whose second dose came at about 12 weeks were combined into one group, since spike-specific TCR depth and breadth did not differ between the two schedules. TCR sequencing was performed for 230 to 250 trial participants, of whom around 210 were given two doses of AZD1222 and approximately 25 were given two doses of MenACWY control vaccine. Trial participants were enrolled into age subgroups of 18-55, 56-69 and 70-plus years, which contained about 160, 30 and 59 TCR-sequenced participants, respectively.

CDR1 SGHRS and CDR2 YFSETQ are derived from the germline V gene. The CDR3 spans 16 residues, from the cysteine through the phenylalanine. CDR3 DNA only is kept here, 48 bases in frame from base 1. Cut back by 0 bases and 3 bases, the V and J ends lie 15 bases apart. What the time point label conveys for this sample: baseline before first vaccination. The vaccinee samples were drawn from two UK trials, COV001 and COV002, one of which was a single-blind randomized controlled phase 2/3 trial testing AZD1222 (ChAdOx1 nCoV-19) in healthy adults. For TCRbeta chain sequencing, PBMC samples from trial participants were taken at day 0 and at day 28 after the second dose. Findings and caveats that apply to the study as a whole: Reportedly, almost half of the unique spike-specific TCRs recognized epitopes lying outside the regions that are mutated in the B.1.351 and B.1.1.7 variants. Participants were mostly white British and included more females than males, and it was suggested by the authors that clonal diversity may have been underestimated. After two AZD1222 doses, both the breadth and the depth of spike-specific TCRs were significantly higher than at day 0 and than in MenACWY recipients. In the small 56-69-year group, the increase in depth fell short of significance, most likely because of low power. Conclusions about previously exposed vaccinees are limited because only five or six AZD1222 recipients were SARS-CoV-2 seropositive at baseline. Because no samples from the day 14 peak response were available, repertoires could be characterized only after the peak T cell response. The vaccine-associated CD4 TCRs covered the entire spike protein, and the dominant responses fell in regions 160-218 and 743-854.

Details on this clone: The target of this receptor is not known. Base qualities are not provided; no much larger clone lies one nucleotide away.

The CDR3 regions of human TCRbeta chains were analyzed by immunosequencing. In the authors' own workflow: Repertoire TCRs were checked for matches against a reference library of SARS-CoV-2-specific TCRs that had been generated using the MIRA antigen-specificity platform. Breadth meant the fraction of unique TCRs that were SARS-CoV-2-associated, whereas depth meant the fraction of total T cells that were SARS-CoV-2-associated. Using the MIRA data, each spike-specific TCR was assigned both to the spike region to which the TCR was reactive and to a CD4 or CD8 class. Log10-transformed breadth and depth values were compared by one-way ANOVA with Sidak's multiple comparisons tests. TCRdb took this table from immuneACCESS and kept in-frame rearrangements with V and J called. Such tables lack part of the clones; where checked against another copy, unresolved V genes explain under half of the gap, and the rest is unexplained. V, J and clone size reflect that table, while D and trimming were determined from the DNA. In all, the sample holds 95,000 to 150,000 clones, and around 89% of those were seen once. The top ten hold about 3.1% of the sample.

The sequence links TRBV5-1 to TRBJ1-2; a weak D assignment points to TRBD1 (5 bases agree). The clonotype comes from an adult in good health. The source material was peripheral blood, sampled on day 0 of AZD1222 vaccination. At the DNA level, the sequence is TGCGCCAGCAGCTTGGGGACCTGGCAGGGTGACTATGGCTACACCTTC. Its protein is CASSLGTWQGDYGYTF.